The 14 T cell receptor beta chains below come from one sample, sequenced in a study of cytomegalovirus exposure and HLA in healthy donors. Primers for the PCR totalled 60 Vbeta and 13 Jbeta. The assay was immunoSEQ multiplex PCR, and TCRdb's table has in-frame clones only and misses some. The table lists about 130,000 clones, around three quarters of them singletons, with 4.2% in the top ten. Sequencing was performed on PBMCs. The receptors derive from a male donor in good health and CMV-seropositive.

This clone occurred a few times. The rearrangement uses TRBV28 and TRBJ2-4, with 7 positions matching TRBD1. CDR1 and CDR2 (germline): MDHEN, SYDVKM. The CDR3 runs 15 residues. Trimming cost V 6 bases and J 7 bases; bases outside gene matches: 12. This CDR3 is CASSLDRSEPNIQYF. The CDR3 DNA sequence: TGTGCCAGCAGCCTGGACAGGTCCGAGCCGAACATTCAGTACTTC.

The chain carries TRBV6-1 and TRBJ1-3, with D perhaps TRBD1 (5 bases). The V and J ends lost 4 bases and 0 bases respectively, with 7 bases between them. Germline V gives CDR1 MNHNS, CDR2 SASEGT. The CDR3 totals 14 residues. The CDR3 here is CASSATGSGNTIYF. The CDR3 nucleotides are TGTGCCAGCAGTGCCACAGGCTCTGGAAACACCATATATTTT.

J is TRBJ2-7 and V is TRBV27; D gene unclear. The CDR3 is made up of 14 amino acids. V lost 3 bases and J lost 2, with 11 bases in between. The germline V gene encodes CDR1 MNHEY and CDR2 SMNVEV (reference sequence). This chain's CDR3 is CASSFTGFTYEQYF. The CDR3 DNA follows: TGTGCCAGCAGTTTTACTGGTTTTACCTACGAGCAGTACTTC.

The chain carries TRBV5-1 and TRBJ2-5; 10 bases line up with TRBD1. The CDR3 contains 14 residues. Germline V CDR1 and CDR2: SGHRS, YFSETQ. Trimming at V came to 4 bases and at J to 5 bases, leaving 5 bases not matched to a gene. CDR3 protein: CASSEPGQGETQYF. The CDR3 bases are TGCGCCAGCAGCGAACCGGGACAGGGGGAGACCCAGTACTTC.

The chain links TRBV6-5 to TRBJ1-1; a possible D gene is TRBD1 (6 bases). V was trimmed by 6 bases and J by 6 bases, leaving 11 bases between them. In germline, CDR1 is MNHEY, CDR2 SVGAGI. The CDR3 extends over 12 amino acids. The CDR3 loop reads CASSDTGSEAFF. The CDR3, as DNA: TGTGCCAGCAGCGACACAGGGTCTGAAGCTTTCTTT.

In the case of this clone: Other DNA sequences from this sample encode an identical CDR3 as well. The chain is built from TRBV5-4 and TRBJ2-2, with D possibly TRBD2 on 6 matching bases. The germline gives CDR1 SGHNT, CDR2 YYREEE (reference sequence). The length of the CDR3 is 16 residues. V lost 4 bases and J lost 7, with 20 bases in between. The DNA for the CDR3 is TGTGCCAGCAGCCTTAGCGGTGCGGCCCCCGACGGGGAGCTGTTTTTT. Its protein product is CASSLSGAAPDGELFF.

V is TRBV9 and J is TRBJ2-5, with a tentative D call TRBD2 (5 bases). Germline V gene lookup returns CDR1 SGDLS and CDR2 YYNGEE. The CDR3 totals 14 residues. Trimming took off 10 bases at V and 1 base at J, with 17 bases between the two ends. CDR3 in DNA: TGTGCCTCAAGCCTACGGAGCGGCCAAGAGACCCAGTACTTC. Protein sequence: CASSLRSGQETQYF.

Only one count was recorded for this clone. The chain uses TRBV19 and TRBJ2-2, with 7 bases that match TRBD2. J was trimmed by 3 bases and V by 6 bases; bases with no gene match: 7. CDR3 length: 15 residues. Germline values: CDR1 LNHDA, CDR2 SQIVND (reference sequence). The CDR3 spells CASSPTRGDTGELFF. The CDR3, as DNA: TGTGCCAGTAGCCCGACCCGGGGGGACACCGGGGAGCTGTTTTTT.

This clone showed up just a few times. The CDR3 coding sequence is TGTGCCAGCAGCACCAACACGGGTGAAGCTTTCTTT. It codes for CASSTNTGEAFF. This chain joins TRBV7-8 and TRBJ1-1, with D unclear. Between the trimmed V and J ends, which lost 5 bases and 7 bases, there was a span of 11 bases. Germline CDR1 SGHVS, CDR2 FQNEAQ. This CDR3 is 12 amino acids long.

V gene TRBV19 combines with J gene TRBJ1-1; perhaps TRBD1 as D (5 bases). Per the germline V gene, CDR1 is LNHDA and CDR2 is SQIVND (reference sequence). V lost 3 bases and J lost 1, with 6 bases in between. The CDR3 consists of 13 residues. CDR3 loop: CASSMTANTEAFF. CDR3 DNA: TGTGCCAGTAGTATGACAGCGAACACTGAAGCTTTCTTT.

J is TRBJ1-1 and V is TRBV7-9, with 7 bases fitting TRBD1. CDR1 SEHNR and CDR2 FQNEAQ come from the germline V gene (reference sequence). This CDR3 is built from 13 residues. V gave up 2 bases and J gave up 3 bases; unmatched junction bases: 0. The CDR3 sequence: CASSLQGDTEAFF. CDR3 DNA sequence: TGTGCCAGCAGCTTACAGGGGGACACTGAAGCTTTCTTT.

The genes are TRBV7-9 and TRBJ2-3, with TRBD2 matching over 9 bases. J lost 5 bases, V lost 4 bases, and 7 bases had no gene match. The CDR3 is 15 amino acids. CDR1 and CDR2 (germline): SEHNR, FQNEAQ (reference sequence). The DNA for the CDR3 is TGTGCCAGCAGCTCGGCGGGGGGGGGAGGAGATACGCAGTATTTT. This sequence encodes CASSSAGGGGDTQYF.

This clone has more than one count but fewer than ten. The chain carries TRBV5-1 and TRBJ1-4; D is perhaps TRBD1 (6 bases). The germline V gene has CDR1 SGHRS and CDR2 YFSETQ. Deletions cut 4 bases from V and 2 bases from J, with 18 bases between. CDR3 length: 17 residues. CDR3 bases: TGCGCCAGCAGCCCGGCAGGGGATGTATGGACTAATGAAAAACTGTTTTTT. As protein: CASSPAGDVWTNEKLFF.

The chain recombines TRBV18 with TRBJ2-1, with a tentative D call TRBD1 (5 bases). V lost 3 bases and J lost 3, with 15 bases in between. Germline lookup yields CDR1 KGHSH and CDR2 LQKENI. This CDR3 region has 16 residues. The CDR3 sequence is CASSPKGEDFYNEQFF. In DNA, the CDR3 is TGTGCCAGCTCACCTAAAGGGGAAGACTTCTACAATGAGCAGTTCTTC.